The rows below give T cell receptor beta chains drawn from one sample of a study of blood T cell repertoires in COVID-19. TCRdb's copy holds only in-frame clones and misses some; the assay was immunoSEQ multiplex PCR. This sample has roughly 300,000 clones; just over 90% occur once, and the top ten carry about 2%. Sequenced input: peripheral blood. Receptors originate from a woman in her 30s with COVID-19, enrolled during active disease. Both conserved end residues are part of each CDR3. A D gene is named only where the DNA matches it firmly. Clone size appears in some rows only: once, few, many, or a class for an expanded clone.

cdr3_aa: CASSITRGVGEKLFF
cdr3_nt: TGCGCCAGCAGCATAACCAGGGGGGTGGGTGAAAAACTGTTTTTT
clone_size: -
d_call: TRBD1
v_call: TRBV4-1
j_call: TRBJ1-4

cdr3_aa: CASSLTGQGFSYEQYF
cdr3_nt: TGTGCCAGCAGTTTAACGGGACAGGGGTTTTCCTACGAGCAGTACTTC
clone_size: -
d_call: TRBD1
v_call: TRBV28
j_call: TRBJ2-7

cdr3_aa: CASSATGSGELFF
cdr3_nt: TGTGCCAGCAGCGCGACTGGGAGTGGGGAGCTGTTTTTT
clone_size: -
d_call: -
v_call: TRBV9
j_call: TRBJ2-2

cdr3_aa: CASTPLTSSYNEQFF
cdr3_nt: TGTGCCAGCACCCCCCTTACGAGCTCCTACAATGAGCAGTTCTTC
clone_size: -
d_call: -
v_call: TRBV2
j_call: TRBJ2-1

cdr3_aa: CASSRASPSGSREQYF
cdr3_nt: TGCGCCAGCAGCCGAGCATCTCCCAGCGGGTCCCGCGAGCAGTACTTC
clone_size: -
d_call: -
v_call: TRBV4-1
j_call: TRBJ2-7

cdr3_aa: CASSLEVSGSDTQYF
cdr3_nt: TGCGCCAGCAGCTTGGAAGTAAGCGGGAGTGATACGCAGTATTTT
clone_size: once
d_call: TRBD2
v_call: TRBV5-1
j_call: TRBJ2-3

cdr3_aa: CASSKAGDCHAGGYTF
cdr3_nt: TGTGCCAGCAGCAAAGCTGGGGACTGCCACGCGGGTGGCTACACCTTC
clone_size: once
d_call: -
v_call: TRBV21-1
j_call: TRBJ1-2

cdr3_aa: CATSYSPGGIRNEKLFF
cdr3_nt: TGTGCCACCAGCTATTCCCCAGGGGGCATTAGGAATGAAAAACTGTTTTTT
clone_size: -
d_call: TRBD1
v_call: TRBV15
j_call: TRBJ1-4

cdr3_aa: CASSSGQTYEQYF
cdr3_nt: TGCGCCAGCAGCTCAGGACAGACCTACGAGCAGTACTTC
clone_size: few
d_call: -
v_call: TRBV5-1
j_call: TRBJ2-7

cdr3_aa: CASSVPTGLGGYTF
cdr3_nt: TGTGCCAGCAGCGTCCCGACAGGCCTGGGAGGCTACACCTTC
clone_size: -
d_call: -
v_call: TRBV9
j_call: TRBJ1-2

cdr3_aa: CASSTGRGTYEQYF
cdr3_nt: TGTGCCAGCAGTACAGGGAGGGGTACCTACGAGCAGTACTTC
clone_size: -
d_call: -
v_call: TRBV7-9
j_call: TRBJ2-7

cdr3_aa: CASSPLGDTEAFF
cdr3_nt: TGTGCCAGCAGTCCGCTAGGGGACACTGAAGCTTTCTTT
clone_size: once
d_call: -
v_call: TRBV27
j_call: TRBJ1-1

cdr3_aa: CASSQEVANEKLFF
cdr3_nt: TGTGCCAGCTCACAGGAGGTGGCTAATGAAAAACTGTTTTTT
clone_size: -
d_call: -
v_call: TRBV18
j_call: TRBJ1-4

cdr3_aa: CASSPNWGTSVTDTQYF
cdr3_nt: TGTGCCAGCAGCCCGAACTGGGGGACTAGTGTCACAGATACGCAGTATTTT
clone_size: -
d_call: TRBD2
v_call: TRBV14
j_call: TRBJ2-3

cdr3_aa: CASSLVFRGGGETQYF
cdr3_nt: TGTGCCAGCAGCTTAGTATTCCGGGGAGGAGGAGAGACCCAGTACTTC
clone_size: -
d_call: -
v_call: TRBV7-9
j_call: TRBJ2-5

cdr3_aa: CASSSKSPDTILLPFTF
cdr3_nt: TGTGCCAGCAGTTCAAAATCACCGGACACCATCCTTCTCCCGTTCACCTTC
clone_size: once
d_call: -
v_call: TRBV27
j_call: TRBJ1-2

cdr3_aa: CASSIRAGRGQETQYF
cdr3_nt: TGTGCCAGCAGTATAAGAGCCGGCCGAGGACAAGAGACCCAGTACTTC
clone_size: once
d_call: -
v_call: TRBV28
j_call: TRBJ2-5

cdr3_aa: CASSRRDRVYEQYF
cdr3_nt: TGTGCCAGCAGCCGCCGGGACAGGGTCTACGAGCAGTACTTC
clone_size: -
d_call: TRBD1
v_call: TRBV3-1/TRBV3-2
j_call: TRBJ2-7

cdr3_aa: CASSVGEEDKNIQYF
cdr3_nt: TGTGCCAGCAGTGTGGGGGAGGAGGACAAAAACATTCAGTACTTC
clone_size: -
d_call: -
v_call: TRBV6-4
j_call: TRBJ2-4

cdr3_aa: CASSLTGEGNQPQHF
cdr3_nt: TGTGCCAGCAGCTTGACAGGGGAGGGGAATCAGCCCCAGCATTTT
clone_size: -
d_call: TRBD1
v_call: TRBV3-1/TRBV3-2
j_call: TRBJ1-5

cdr3_aa: CARGQGITGELFF
cdr3_nt: TGTGCCAGAGGACAGGGCATCACCGGGGAGCTGTTTTTT
clone_size: -
d_call: TRBD1
v_call: TRBV2
j_call: TRBJ2-2

cdr3_aa: CASSGPPGTSGSNHYEQYF
cdr3_nt: TGTGCCAGCAGTGGCCCCCCCGGGACTAGCGGGAGTAATCACTACGAGCAGTACTTC
clone_size: -
d_call: TRBD2
v_call: TRBV9
j_call: TRBJ2-7